These 14 T cell receptor beta chains share one sample of origin, sequenced in a study of T cell repertoires in cytomegalovirus infection. TCRdb independently ran MiXCR on the reads; one entry per CDR3 protein. The table records about 450,000 distinct CDR3 sequences, 30% to 40% of them present only once. Sequenced input: PBMCs. The receptors originated from a human donor in good health (CMV status not recorded). Some clones in this sample may be carry-over from other donors' samples.

This chain joins TRBV20-1 and TRBJ2-5; the D is unclear. CDR1 DFQATT and CDR2 SNEGSKA come from the germline V gene (reference sequence). CDR3 length equals 14 residues. Trimming removed 3 bases from V and 10 bases from J, with 21 bases in between. In DNA form, the CDR3 reads TGCAGTGCTAGGGGGTCGGCAGCCACTGCGGACCAGTACTTC. The encoded protein is CSARGSAATADQYF.

This clonotype was detected only a few times. The chain carries TRBV6-8 and TRBJ2-5, with D tentatively TRBD2 (6 bases). This CDR3 has 16 amino acids. Germline CDR1 MNHGY, CDR2 SAAAGT. V lost 5 bases and J 3 bases, leaving 19 bases between the germline ends. CDR3 amino acids: CASSGSGAGTEETQYF. The CDR3 nucleotides are TGTGCCAGCAGTGGGTCGGGTGCGGGGACGGAAGAGACCCAGTACTTC.

The V and J genes are TRBV6-4 and TRBJ2-2, with 8 bases aligning to TRBD1. V was pared by 6 bases and J by 2 bases, with 5 bases of the junction left unmatched. The CDR3 consists of 15 residues. Germline CDR1 and CDR2: MRHNA and SNTAGT. The CDR3 sequence: CASSATGENTGELFF. DNA of the CDR3: TGTGCCAGCAGCGCGACAGGGGAAAACACCGGGGAGCTGTTTTTT.

This clonotype was seen more than once but under ten times. V gene TRBV3-1 combines with J gene TRBJ2-5; D is perhaps TRBD2 (6 bases). V lost 0 bases and J lost 2, with 16 bases in between. The germline V gene encodes CDR1 LGHDT and CDR2 YNNKEL (reference sequence). The CDR3 spans 17 residues. The CDR3 sequence: CASSQDLRGRRQETQYF. The CDR3 coding sequence is TGTGCCAGCAGCCAAGATCTGCGGGGCCGAAGACAAGAGACCCAGTACTTC.

There are a few counts of this clonotype. This chain's CDR3 is CASSLLAGGLSGQETQYF. CDR3 DNA: TGTGCCAGCAGCCTACTAGCGGGGGGGCTATCGGGGCAAGAGACCCAGTACTTC. The rearrangement links TRBV28 to TRBJ2-5; TRBD2 agrees at 13 bases. The CDR3 is 18 amino acids. The ends lost 6 bases at V and 2 bases at J; junction bases unmatched: 12. Germline CDR1 reads MDHEN; CDR2 reads SYDVKM.

This clonotype was found a few times. This chain joins TRBV6-5 and TRBJ1-2; the D gene is possibly TRBD1 (6 bases). V lost 8 bases to trimming and J lost 5 bases, with 15 bases between them. CDR1 and CDR2 (germline): MNHEY, SVGAGI. This CDR3 has 13 residues. The DNA for the CDR3 is TGTGCCAGCGCAGACAGGAATAAATATGGCTACACCTTC. Translating gives CASADRNKYGYTF.

The sample holds a few counts of this clonotype. This rearrangement joins TRBV7-9 to TRBJ1-1; 7 nucleotides match TRBD1. Germline-derived CDR1 and CDR2 are SEHNR and FQNEAQ (reference sequence). The V gene end was trimmed by 4 bases and the J gene end by 4 bases; junction bases not matched to a gene: 9. This CDR3 contains 15 residues. The CDR3 reads CASSSPNRGGTEAFF. DNA of the CDR3: TGTGCCAGCAGCTCGCCCAACAGGGGTGGCACTGAAGCTTTCTTT.

This clonotype was seen at least ten times. At one end the junction does not follow the germline gene, possibly because of a read error. This sequence joins TRBV12-3 or TRBV12-4 and TRBJ2-7; the D is unclear. The CDR3 runs 13 residues. In DNA, the CDR3 is TGTGCCAGCAGGTTAGGACGGGTCTACGAGCAGTACTTC. Translation: CASRLGRVYEQYF.

This sequence joins TRBV4-1 and TRBJ2-7; D possibly corresponds to TRBD1 (5 bases). This CDR3 has 14 residues. V was pared by 3 bases and J by 2 bases, with 11 bases between. Germline V gives CDR1 MGHRA, CDR2 YSYEKL. The CDR3 nucleotides read TGCGCCAGCAGCCAGAAGACAGTAACCTACGAGCAGTACTTC. This translates into CASSQKTVTYEQYF.

This clonotype was seen ten or more times. The rearrangement joins TRBV7-8 to TRBJ2-1; D not resolved. V was trimmed by 1 base and J by 3 bases, leaving 10 bases between them. Germline V gives CDR1 SGHVS, CDR2 FQNEAQ. The CDR3 length is 15 residues. The CDR3 DNA is TGTGCCAGCAGCTTAGATTCCAGAGGCTACAATGAGCAGTTCTTC. Amino acids: CASSLDSRGYNEQFF.

This chain connects TRBV20-1 to TRBJ2-3; 9 bases fit TRBD2. V shed 2 bases, J shed 3 bases, and the junction held 9 bases outside the gene matches. The CDR3 totals 16 residues. Germline V gene lookup returns CDR1 DFQATT and CDR2 SNEGSKA (reference sequence). This CDR3 reads CSARRRVAGDTDTQYF. The CDR3 nucleotides are TGCAGTGCTAGAAGGAGGGTAGCGGGGGATACAGATACGCAGTATTTT.

This clonotype showed up many times. The chain uses TRBV12-3 or TRBV12-4 and TRBJ2-3, with 13 bases fitting TRBD2. Germline trimming cut 7 bases from V and 4 bases from J; bases unmatched to any gene: 17. The CDR3 has 19 residues. The CDR3 region is CASTLLHRGLAGVPDTQYF. As DNA, the CDR3 is TGTGCCAGCACCCTTCTTCACCGAGGACTAGCGGGGGTACCAGATACGCAGTATTTT.

Here the CDR3 reads CASGPGGANTGELFF. DNA for the CDR3: TGTGCCAGCGGCCCAGGGGGCGCGAACACCGGGGAGCTGTTTTTT. The chain links TRBV28 to TRBJ2-2, with 8 bases matching TRBD1. The length of the CDR3 is 15 residues. Trimming took 8 bases from V and 0 from J; bases not matched to a gene: 5. Germline V gene data show CDR1 as MDHEN and CDR2 as SYDVKM.

The chain uses TRBV7-6 and TRBJ2-2; 8 bases match TRBD1. V trimming: 11 bases; J trimming: 4 bases; junction bases outside the gene matches: 6. CDR1 and CDR2 (germline): SGHVS, FNYEAQ. The CDR3 loop spans 13 amino acids. DNA of the CDR3: TGTGCCGGGGGAACAGGGGGCACCGGGGAGCTGTTTTTT. Translation: CAGGTGGTGELFF.